Sequencing of this T cell receptor (beta chain) was carried out in a study of control samples from healthy donors and cancer patients. In germline, CDR1 is ENHRY, CDR2 SYGVKD. CDR3 length equals 15 residues. Trimming cost V 6 bases and J 2 bases, with 16 bases left between them. Produced via immunoSEQ multiplex PCR; TCRdb's table is partial and in-frame only. The sample yields approximately 50,000 clones, around 87% seen once. The V gene is TRBV10-3, the J gene TRBJ2-5, with unresolved D. Material for sequencing was PBMCs. The receptor's source is a woman aged 55 to 70 with lung cancer. DNA for the CDR3: TGTGCCATCAGAGACGAGTCAGAGATTCAAGAGACCCAGTACTTC. This encodes CAIRDESEIQETQYF.